The entry below describes one TCR beta chain. What this receptor recognizes is not known. Base qualities were left out, and no much larger clone turns up one base away. TCR CDR3 regions were amplified from genomic DNA by multiplex PCR using the deep immunoSEQ assay. Extracted genomic DNA from each cell subset was distributed evenly across all wells of several immunoSEQ 96-well plates, and each plate was treated as a replicate. For sorted subsets, each replicate PCR was loaded with about 200 ng genomic DNA, equivalent to 25,000 to 30,000 T cell genomes. Purified libraries were measured with a Qubit 3.0 fluorometer, size-checked on a Bioanalyzer 2100, and measured again with the KAPA Library Quantification kit. Each immunoSEQ 96-well plate was sequenced on its own single-read 150-cycle Illumina NextSeq 550 flow cell. Under the source paper's analysis protocol: Because the immunoSEQ output included only junctional sequences and no quality scores, the filtering could not be the same as the filtering used for full-length reads. To assign V/J genes and CDR3, sequences were annotated against IMGT germline references using PyIR, a Python wrapper for IgBLAST v1.9. Reads with weak V/J assignments (E-value above 1e-6), missing CDR3, stop codons, out-of-frame junctions, or ambiguous translated residues were removed. V3J clonotypes were defined by identical inferred V gene, J gene, and CDR3 amino acid sequence. To compute the percentage overlap between repertoires, the number of shared unique clonotypes was divided by the size of the smaller repertoire. Repertoire richness was assessed with RTK rarefaction, the Chao1 estimator, and Recon v2.1 estimates of unobserved clonotypes. Generation probabilities were computed with OLGA for all TCRbeta clonotypes obtained by the gDNA method from a handful of donors. What TCRdb holds here is the immuneACCESS table cut down to in-frame rearrangements. Part of the clones is not present; checked against another copy, under half of the missing clones reflect an unresolved V gene, and the others are unexplained. V and J calls and clone size come straight from that table; D and trimming were deduced from the DNA. This sample is represented by approximately 650,000 clones; over 95% of them were singletons. The top ten hold 0.085% to 0.11% of the sample.

This record comes from a study of shared clonotypes between healthy human individuals (dated by TCRdb to the early 2020s). Regarding the complete study: The cohort comprised two women and three men aged 18 to 49 years. For each donor, CD4 naive and CD4 memory were each run on three plates, CD8 naive on two plates, and CD8 memory on one plate. Blood TCR repertoires of about five healthy adults were deeply sequenced to estimate repertoire size and the extent of clonotype sharing between individuals. Different laboratories and diverse techniques were used to prepare libraries and sequence TCR repertoires, to increase sequencing depth and limit assay-specific biases. Per donor, leukapheresis produced somewhere between about 0.8 and 9 billion PBMCs.

Overall study results and their limits: Pairwise subsampling indicated that sequencing depth was expected to affect the degree of clonotype sharing among donors. Sampling was restricted to blood, and TCR repertoires in tissue are likely to differ from TCR repertoires in blood. The genetic and exposure-history diversity represented was limited by the small number of donors. Clonotypes shared by all four sorted-subset donors showed higher generation probabilities than non-shared clonotypes. Naive subsets generally had larger estimated clonotype richness than memory subsets. About 5% of naive CD4, 3.5% of naive CD8, approximately 2% of memory CD4, and about 0.4% of memory CD8 clonotypes were shared across several donors. Even with the large sequencing depth, rarefaction of the sorted-subset datasets indicated that sequencing was incomplete.

CD8 naive samples were CD45RO-negative cells positively selected for CCR7, giving a CD45RA+CCR7+ population that excluded TemRA cells. The donors were healthy, HIV-negative adults with no recently reported acute infections or vaccinations. Every donor was a Caucasian adult residing in Nashville, Tennessee, USA. Blood was obtained by leukapheresis, after which PBMCs were separated by Ficoll-Histopaque density gradient centrifugation and cryopreserved in liquid nitrogen vapor phase. Purity and quantity of every magnetically sorted T cell population were checked by analytical flow cytometry. Genomic DNA was isolated from each sorted fraction and quantified by UV absorbance on a Nanodrop 2000c. The sequencing input was naive CD8+ T cells sorted from blood. The meaning of the sample's cell subset or site label: CD45RA+CCR7+. The receptor comes from a woman younger than 45 in good health.

The DNA is as follows: TGTGCCAGCAGTGAATGGGACAGGGGCCACGAGCAGTACTTC. Translated, it gives CASSEWDRGHEQYF. This receptor chain uses TRBV25-1 and TRBJ2-7; 10 junctional bases match TRBD1. The V end gives up 1 base and the J end 5 bases, leaving 2 bases in the junction not matched to a gene. Spanning cysteine to phenylalanine, the CDR3 consists of 14 amino acids. The only DNA kept is the CDR3, 42 bases in frame from the first base. From a lookup of the germline V gene, CDR1 and CDR2 are MGHDK and SYGVNS.